The present TCR beta chain was sequenced within a study of early T cells in non-severe SARS-CoV-2 infection. As for the study in general: Bulk RNA from unsorted whole blood was sequenced; chains were unpaired.

Study-level points and caveats: Missing private and CD4 specificities, VDJdb matching favored anti-spike CD8 responses.

Unique molecular identifiers were added to individual cDNA molecules. TCRdb called the 5' RACE reads again in MiXCR, with one record for every CDR3 protein. The sample carries under 100,000 distinct CDR3 sequences, approximately 14% recorded once. This clonotype was seen many times. The antigen remains undetermined. The TCR comes from an adult who was a healthcare worker with PCR-confirmed SARS-CoV-2 infection or an uninfected control (not recorded which). Sequenced material: whole blood.

The CDR3 DNA follows: TGTGCCTGGGGGACAGGGACTGGAAACACCATATATTTT. Translation gives CAWGTGTGNTIYF. The J gene is TRBJ1-3, the V gene TRBV30, with 9 bases matching TRBD1. V was clipped by 5 bases and J by 2 bases; unmatched bases: 1. The CDR3 extends over 13 amino acids. CDR1 GTSNPN and CDR2 SVGIG come from the germline V gene (reference sequence).